Included here is one TCR beta chain sequence, with context. Its target is unknown. Patients having uncontrolled infection, another autoimmune disease, pregnancy or lactation were not included. Orbital computed tomography and thyroid ultrasound, together with serum TRAb and thyroxine and clinical symptoms, were used for diagnoses. The data derive from a study of T cells in Graves' hyperthyroidism and ophthalmopathy. Points from the study as a whole: Progression to ophthalmopathy was predicted a median of approximately 6.4 months early. Among clonotypes expanded in thyroid above 0.001, most were also found in blood.

The CDR3 length is 13 residues. The germline V and J ends were trimmed by 5 bases and 7 bases, with 11 bases remaining between them. Germline values: CDR1 ENHRY, CDR2 SYGVKD. Amplified TCR beta CDR3 regions came from RNA transcripts. With the HTBI primer set, the TCR CDR3 went through a first round of RT-PCR. In TCRdb, the multiplex PCR reads were re-called with MiXCR into one record per CDR3 protein. Found here are hundreds of thousands of distinct CDR3 sequences, about 45% of them singletons; the top ten hold less than 9.5%. Sequencing was carried out using peripheral blood or thyroid tissue (not recorded which). V gene TRBV10-3 combines with J gene TRBJ1-4, with D maybe TRBD1 (5 bases). The sequence was obtained from an adult man with Graves' disease, either hyperthyroidism or ophthalmopathy (not recorded which). CDR3 nucleotide sequence: TGTGCCATCAGTCCAGGAGGGACTGAAAAACTGTTTTTT. It translates to CAISPGGTEKLFF.